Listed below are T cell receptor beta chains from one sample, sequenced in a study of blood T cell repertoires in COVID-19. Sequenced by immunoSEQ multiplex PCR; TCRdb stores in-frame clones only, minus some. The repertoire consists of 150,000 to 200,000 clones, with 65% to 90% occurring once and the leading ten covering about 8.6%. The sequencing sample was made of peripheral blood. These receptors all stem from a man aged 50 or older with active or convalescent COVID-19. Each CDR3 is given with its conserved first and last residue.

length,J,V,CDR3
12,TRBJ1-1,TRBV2,CASSRTRGKAFF
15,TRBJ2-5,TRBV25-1,CASSELGAGEETQYF
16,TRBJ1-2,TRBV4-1,CASSQAGALEFGGYTF
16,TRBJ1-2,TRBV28,CASSLYAGQGYYGYTF
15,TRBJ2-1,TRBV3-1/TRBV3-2,CASRLTSGRGYEQFF
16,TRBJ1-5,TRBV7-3,CASSLRVRGQNQPQHF
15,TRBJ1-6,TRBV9,CASSVGGTVNSPLHF
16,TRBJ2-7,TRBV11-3,CASSLAASGVSYEQYF
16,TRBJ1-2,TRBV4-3,CASSQDFGQTVYGYTF
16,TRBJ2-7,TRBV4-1,CASSQDGSGRAGEQYF
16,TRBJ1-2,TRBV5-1,CASSPLAGRPNYGYTF
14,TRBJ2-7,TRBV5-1,CASSLSQGAREQYF
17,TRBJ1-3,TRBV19,CASSIPRVEVSGNTIYF
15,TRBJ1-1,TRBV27,CASSSDRTLNTEAFF
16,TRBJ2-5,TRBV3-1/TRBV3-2,CASSLKRGGELETQYF
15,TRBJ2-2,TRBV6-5,CASTDGSAGGGELFF
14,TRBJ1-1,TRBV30,CAWSVPGGPRKAFF
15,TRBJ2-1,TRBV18,CASSPLGEETNEQFF
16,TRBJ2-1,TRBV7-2,CASSPWTSGTNNEQFF
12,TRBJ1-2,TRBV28,CASKEVSYGYTF
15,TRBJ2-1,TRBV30,CAWSHPRTGTNEQFF
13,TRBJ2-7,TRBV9,CASSELLLGEQYF
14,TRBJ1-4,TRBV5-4,CASSFQGAVEKLFF
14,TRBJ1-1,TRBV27,CASKMTEKNTEAFF
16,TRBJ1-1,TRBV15,CATSRGGQYMNTEAFF
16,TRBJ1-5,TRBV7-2,CASSLALGGSNQPQHF
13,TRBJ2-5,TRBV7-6,CASSLSRMETQYF
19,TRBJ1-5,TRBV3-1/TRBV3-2,CASSQDVWAHLYSNQPQHF
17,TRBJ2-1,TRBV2,CASESLESGTSYNEQFF
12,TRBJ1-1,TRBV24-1,CATSDYYRGAFF
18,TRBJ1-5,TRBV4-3,CASSQEGPGQGVAQPQHF
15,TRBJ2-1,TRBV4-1,CASSQAGTGVNEQFF
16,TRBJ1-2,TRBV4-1,CASSPQTGQGVGGYTF
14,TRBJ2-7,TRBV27,CASSADNRFIGQYF
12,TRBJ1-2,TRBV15,CATSRRSDGYTF
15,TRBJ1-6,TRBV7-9,CASSFGTGGDPSLHF
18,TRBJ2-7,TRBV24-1,CATSDTGTSGRASYEQYF
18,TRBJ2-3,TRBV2,CASSYPGQGSYDRDTQYF
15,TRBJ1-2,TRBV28,CASSFPPARGYGYTF
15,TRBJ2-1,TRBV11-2,CASSRTSGDYNEQFF
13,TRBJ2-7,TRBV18,CASSPGTVYEQYF
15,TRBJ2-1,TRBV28,CASSSAQGGMDEQFF
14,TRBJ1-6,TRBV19,CASSSDLEGSPLHF
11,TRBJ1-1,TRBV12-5,CASGLVPGAFF
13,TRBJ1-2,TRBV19,CASSIGANYGYTF